These T cell receptor beta chains were read from a single sample in a study of shared clonotypes between healthy human individuals. The assay was immunoSEQ multiplex PCR, and TCRdb's table has in-frame clones only and misses some. The sample holds 600,000 to 750,000 clones; about 78% are singletons and the top ten take around 2%. Sequencing input: memory CD4+ T cells sorted from blood. These receptors originate from a woman in her twenties or thirties in good health. The CDR3 runs from the conserved cysteine through the conserved F or W. A D gene is named only where the DNA matches it firmly. Clone size, where shown, is once, few, many, or a class for clones that have expanded.

d_gene	abundance	v_gene	j_gene	CDR3nt	CDR3aa
NA	NA	TRBV5-6	TRBJ2-4	TGTGCCAGCAGCTTGGGTGGGAACATTCAGTACTTC	CASSLGGNIQYF
NA	few	TRBV5-1	TRBJ2-3	TGCGCCAGCAGCTTGGGGGGGGCGCAGTATTTT	CASSLGGAQYF
TRBD1	NA	TRBV11-3	TRBJ1-2	TGTGCCAGCAGTACTTCCGGGACAGGGCATGGCTACACCTTC	CASSTSGTGHGYTF
NA	once	TRBV28	TRBJ1-5	TGTGCCAGCAGCGCCCCGAAGATAGGGGATCAGCCCCAGCATTTT	CASSAPKIGDQPQHF
TRBD1	NA	TRBV5-1	TRBJ1-2	TGCGCCAGCAGCTATTACAGGGGCCCAGTAAAGGGCTACACCTTC	CASSYYRGPVKGYTF
NA	many	TRBV6-5	TRBJ2-7	TGTGCCAGCAGTTACCGGGACTTCGGGCGATACGAGCAGTACTTC	CASSYRDFGRYEQYF
TRBD1	NA	TRBV11-2	TRBJ2-5	TGTGCCAGCAGCCCCAAAACAGGGGGCGGATCAGAGACCCAGTACTTC	CASSPKTGGGSETQYF
NA	NA	TRBV28	TRBJ1-2	TGTGCCAGCAGTCCCAAATCAGGGGAAGGCTACACCTTC	CASSPKSGEGYTF
TRBD1	NA	TRBV30	TRBJ2-5	TGTGCCTGCACAGGGGGCGGGGAGACCCAGTACTTC	CACTGGGETQYF
NA	NA	TRBV11-2	TRBJ2-3	TGTGCCAGCCGCGGGTTGGGGCGGGAAATAACAGATACGCAGTATTTT	CASRGLGREITDTQYF
TRBD2	NA	TRBV7-6	TRBJ2-2	TGTGCCAGCAGCGCCCGGGACGGGGGGTCTTACGGGGAGCTGTTTTTT	CASSARDGGSYGELFF
TRBD1	few	TRBV7-2	TRBJ2-5	TGTGCCAGCAGCTTACACAGGGGGTACCAAGAGACCCAGTACTTC	CASSLHRGYQETQYF
TRBD2	NA	TRBV10-2	TRBJ2-1	TGCGCCAGCAGCGGGGGCCTAGCGGGAGGGCCCCATGAGCAGTTCTTC	CASSGGLAGGPHEQFF
NA	NA	TRBV19	TRBJ2-2	TGTGCCAGTAGTCCTGGCGGCTGGGGCACCGGGGAGCTGTTTTTT	CASSPGGWGTGELFF
TRBD2	NA	TRBV11-3	TRBJ2-3	TGTGCCAGCAGCGTCTCCGGGAGGGGAGATACGCAGTATTTT	CASSVSGRGDTQYF
NA	NA	TRBV28	TRBJ2-6	TGTGCCAGCAGTTTAATCGACTCTGGGGCCAACGTCCTGACTTTC	CASSLIDSGANVLTF
NA	NA	TRBV27	TRBJ2-2	TGTGCCAGCAGCCGACAGAACACCGGGGAGCTGTTTTTT	CASSRQNTGELFF
NA	NA	TRBV10-3	TRBJ2-2	TGTGCCACTGAGAAGCGGGTCACCGGGGAGCTGTTTTTT	CATEKRVTGELFF
TRBD1	NA	TRBV18	TRBJ1-1	TGTGCCAGCTCACCGGGACAGGGGAGTGAGCGGACTGAAGCTTTCTTT	CASSPGQGSERTEAFF
NA	NA	TRBV9	TRBJ2-2	TGTGCCAGCACCAGCTCACCGACCGACTGGACCGGGGAGCTGTTTTTT	CASTSSPTDWTGELFF
NA	NA	TRBV6-6	TRBJ2-7	TGTGCCAGCAGTTACGACCAGAGCTCCTACGAGCAGTACTTC	CASSYDQSSYEQYF
NA	few	TRBV7-8	TRBJ1-1	TGTGCCAGCAGCTCTCCAACGAACACTGAAGCTTTCTTT	CASSSPTNTEAFF
NA	NA	TRBV28	TRBJ1-2	TGTGCCGGACGGAGGACAATGAGTGGGGATGGCTACACCTTC	CAGRRTMSGDGYTF
NA	NA	TRBV29-1	TRBJ2-3	TGCAGCGTTGTGCTGGGGCCAGATACGCAGTATTTT	CSVVLGPDTQYF
TRBD2	many	TRBV5-4	TRBJ2-5	TGTGCCAGCAGCCAAGCGGGAGGGCCGGGGGAGACCCAGTACTTC	CASSQAGGPGETQYF
TRBD2	NA	TRBV7-2	TRBJ2-7	TGTGCCAGCAGCTTAAGCGTCGGACTAGCGCAGCAGTACTTC	CASSLSVGLAQQYF
TRBD2	NA	TRBV5-1	TRBJ2-1	TGCGCCAGCAGCTTCCTAGCGGGGCCTTCCTACAATGAGCAGTTCTTC	CASSFLAGPSYNEQFF
NA	NA	TRBV7-9	TRBJ2-7	TGTGCCAGCAGCAGCACTACTAATTGGCAGTACTTC	CASSSTTNWQYF
TRBD1	NA	TRBV30	TRBJ1-5	TGTGCCTGGAGTAACCCGGGACAGTATACGAATCAGCCCCAGCATTTT	CAWSNPGQYTNQPQHF
NA	NA	TRBV5-4	TRBJ2-3	TGTGCCAGCAGCTCGACTATTCACACAGATACGCAGTATTTT	CASSSTIHTDTQYF
TRBD1	few	TRBV28	TRBJ1-5	TGTGCCAGCAGTATCGAGGGGACAGGGGTCAATCAGCCCCAGCATTTT	CASSIEGTGVNQPQHF
NA	NA	TRBV18	TRBJ2-7	TGTGCCAGCTCCCAGGACAGTTACGAGCAGTACTTC	CASSQDSYEQYF
NA	NA	TRBV18	TRBJ2-7	TGTGCCAGCTCACCATGGGGTAGGGAAGGCGAGCAGTACTTC	CASSPWGREGEQYF
TRBD1	many	TRBV29-1	TRBJ2-3	TGCAGCCTTTGGACAGGGGGTACAGATACGCAGTATTTT	CSLWTGGTDTQYF
NA	NA	TRBV7-9	TRBJ2-7	TGTGCCAGCAGCTTCTTTTCGGCGAACTACGAGCAGTACTTC	CASSFFSANYEQYF
NA	NA	TRBV7-9	TRBJ2-7	TGTGCCAGCAGCCAAGCCCGGGCAGGGGGGTCCCACGAGCAGTACTTC	CASSQARAGGSHEQYF
NA	few	TRBV28	TRBJ1-2	TGTGCCAGCAGTTTATGGGACAGAGCTAACTATGGCTACACCTTC	CASSLWDRANYGYTF
NA	NA	TRBV25-1	TRBJ2-5	TGTGCCAGCAGTGAATATACCCAGGGGGGGGAGACCCAGTACTTC	CASSEYTQGGETQYF
NA	NA	TRBV5-5	TRBJ2-7	TGTGCCAGCCTCCCTCGGGGGAGCTCCTACGAGCAGTACTTC	CASLPRGSSYEQYF
NA	NA	TRBV6-6	TRBJ1-2	TGTGCCAGCAGTTATACGGAAGCTAACTATGGCTACACCTTC	CASSYTEANYGYTF
NA	NA	TRBV28	TRBJ1-2	TGTGCCAGCAGTCCGGCTAGTTCAAGGGCGGCTGGCTACACCTTC	CASSPASSRAAGYTF
TRBD1	NA	TRBV18	TRBJ1-5	TGTGCCAGCTCACCACGGACAGGGGATTTTAGCAATCAGCCCCAGCATTTT	CASSPRTGDFSNQPQHF
NA	few	TRBV5-1	TRBJ1-4	TGCGCCAGCAGCTTGGGAGGGGTAACTAATGAAAAACTGTTTTTT	CASSLGGVTNEKLFF
NA	few	TRBV30	TRBJ2-7	TGTGCCTGGATGGGACTGATGGGCTACGAGCAGTACTTC	CAWMGLMGYEQYF
TRBD1	NA	TRBV4-2	TRBJ1-1	TGTGCCAGCAGCCAAGAATCGAGGGGGCAGACTGAAGCTTTCTTT	CASSQESRGQTEAFF
TRBD1	NA	TRBV6-1	TRBJ2-7	TGTGCCAGCAGTGATGGACAGGGGGTCTACGAGCAGTACTTC	CASSDGQGVYEQYF
NA	few	TRBV11-2	TRBJ2-1	TGTGCCAGCAGCTCCAGATCAAGGGGGGATGAGCAGTTCTTC	CASSSRSRGDEQFF